The clone carrying this T cell receptor (beta chain) turned up a few times. Its antigen remains unknown. Treatment of the sample: approximately 11-day PBMC culture with coronavirus spike peptide pools or control peptides (ViraFEST assay). This entry is derived from a study of vaccination and CD4 T cells after COVID-19. For the study at large: Collection of post-COVID samples occurred a median approximately 100 days after diagnosis, spanning a range of 35 to 161.

Scientists ran DNA taken from cultured CD4+ T cells through the Oncomine TCR Beta short-read assay for sequencing. TCRdb reanalysed the PCR reads using MiXCR and keeps one entry per CDR3 protein. The sample yields over 10,000 distinct CDR3 sequences, approximately 50% seen once. V lost 4 bases, J lost 4 bases, and 8 bases lay in between. This CDR3 spans 13 amino acids. The germline CDR1 and CDR2 sequences are LNHNV and YYDKDF (reference sequence). The chain is built from TRBV15 and TRBJ1-3; D is ambiguous. Sequenced: CD4+ T cells from blood, cultured in vitro. The source is a human donor who had recovered from COVID-19. The CDR3 loop reads CATSISLGNTIYF. The DNA of the CDR3 is TGTGCCACCAGCATCTCGCTCGGAAACACCATATATTTT. The complete variable domain, with remaining parts taken from reference TRBV15 and TRBJ1-3, reads DAMVIQNPRYQVTQFGKPVTLSCSQTLNHNVMYWYQQKSSQAPKLLFHYYDKDFNNEADTPDNFQSRRPNTSFCFLDIRSPGLGDTAMYLCATSISLGNTIYFGEGSWLTVV.